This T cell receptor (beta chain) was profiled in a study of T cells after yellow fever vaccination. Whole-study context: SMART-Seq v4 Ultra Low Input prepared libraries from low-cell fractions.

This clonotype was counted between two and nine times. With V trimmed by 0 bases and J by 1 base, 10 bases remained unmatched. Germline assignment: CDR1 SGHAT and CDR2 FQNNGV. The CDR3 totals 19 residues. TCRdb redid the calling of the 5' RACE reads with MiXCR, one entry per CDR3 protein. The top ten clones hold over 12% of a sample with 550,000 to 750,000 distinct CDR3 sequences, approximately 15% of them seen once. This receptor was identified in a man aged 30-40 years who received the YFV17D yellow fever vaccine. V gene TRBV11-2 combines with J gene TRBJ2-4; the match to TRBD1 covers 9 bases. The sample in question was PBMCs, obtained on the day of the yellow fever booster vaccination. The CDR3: CASSLDARTGVIAKNIQYF. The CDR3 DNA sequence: TGTGCCAGCAGCTTAGACGCGCGGACAGGGGTCATCGCCAAAAACATTCAGTACTTC. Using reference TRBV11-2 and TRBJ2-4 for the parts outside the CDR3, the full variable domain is EAGVAQSPRYKIIEKRQSVAFWCNPISGHATLYWYQQILGQGPKLLIQFQNNGVVDDSQLPKDRFSAERLKGVDSTLKIQPAKLEDSAVYLCASSLDARTGVIAKNIQYFGAGTRLSVL.